These T cell receptor beta chains were read from a single sample in a study of T cells after posttransplantation cyclophosphamide. Generated by immunoSEQ multiplex PCR, the TCRdb table keeps only in-frame clones and is missing some. The table lists 25,000 to 30,000 clones, with no singletons. The sample consisted of PBMCs. The receptors here all came from a man between 45 and 60 years old in good health, CMV-negative, and a related stem cell transplant donor. The CDR3 runs from the conserved cysteine through the conserved F or W. D genes are given only for firm matches. Part of the rows lack a size; the others show once, few, many or a class for expanded clones.

V: TRBV11-1; D: TRBD1; J: TRBJ2-1; size: many; DNA: TGTGCCAGCAGCACGGGGGACAGGGACTACAATGAGCAGTTCTTC; CDR3: CASSTGDRDYNEQFF
V: TRBV15; D: TRBD1; J: TRBJ1-3; size: many; DNA: TGTGCCATCACAAACCGGGACAGCAGAAACACCATATATTTT; CDR3: CAITNRDSRNTIYF
V: TRBV5-4; D: .; J: TRBJ2-5; size: many; DNA: TGTGCCAGCGCCTCGGGGGAGACCCAGTACTTC; CDR3: CASASGETQYF
V: TRBV7-9; D: TRBD2; J: TRBJ2-1; size: many; DNA: TGTGCCAGCAGCTCTAGCGGGGGGGCGGGTAATAGTGAGCAGTTCTTC; CDR3: CASSSSGGAGNSEQFF
V: TRBV19; D: .; J: TRBJ2-7; size: many; DNA: TGTGCCAGTTCGAGGCAGTCCCTGAGCGAGCAGTACTTC; CDR3: CASSRQSLSEQYF
V: TRBV27; D: TRBD1; J: TRBJ1-1; size: many; DNA: TGTGCCAGCAGTCCACGCCGGGGGACAGGGGGCAACACTGAAGCTTTCTTT; CDR3: CASSPRRGTGGNTEAFF
V: TRBV6-4; D: .; J: TRBJ2-2; size: many; DNA: TGTGCCAGCAGTGACTCCTTAGCGATAAACACCGGGGAGCTGTTTTTT; CDR3: CASSDSLAINTGELFF
V: TRBV30; D: .; J: TRBJ1-2; size: many; DNA: TGTGCCTGGCGCTATGAAGGGGCCCCCCTCTTC; CDR3: CAWRYEGAPLF
V: TRBV19; D: .; J: TRBJ1-5; size: many; DNA: TGTGCCAGTTCCCCCTTTGCGGGGGAGCAGCCCCAGCATTTT; CDR3: CASSPFAGEQPQHF
V: TRBV5-6; D: .; J: TRBJ2-1; size: many; DNA: TGTGCCAGCAGCGAGACGGGGTTGGAAAATGAGCAGTTCTTC; CDR3: CASSETGLENEQFF
V: TRBV7-9; D: .; J: TRBJ1-2; size: many; DNA: TGTGCCAGCAGCTTAGCGGGGACTTGGGGCTATGGCTACACCTTC; CDR3: CASSLAGTWGYGYTF
V: TRBV28; D: TRBD1; J: TRBJ2-7; size: .; DNA: TGTGCCAGCAGTTTAGACCGGACAGGGGTTGCCGAGCAGTACTTC; CDR3: CASSLDRTGVAEQYF
V: TRBV18; D: .; J: TRBJ1-4; size: many; DNA: TGTGCCAGCTCACCGGGGGCAGGATCTGAAAAACTGTTTTTT; CDR3: CASSPGAGSEKLFF
V: TRBV7-9; D: .; J: TRBJ2-4; size: few; DNA: TGTGCCAGCAGCTTGGGGCCTAGGCAGTACTTC; CDR3: CASSLGPRQYF
V: TRBV30; D: .; J: TRBJ2-5; size: many; DNA: TGTGCCTGGACAAAACAAGAGACCCAGTACTTC; CDR3: CAWTKQETQYF
V: TRBV7-9; D: TRBD1; J: TRBJ1-1; size: many; DNA: TGTGCCAGCAGCTTTACAGGGGTACGGAACACTGAAGCTTTCTTT; CDR3: CASSFTGVRNTEAFF
V: TRBV18; D: TRBD2; J: TRBJ2-7; size: many; DNA: TGTGCCAGCTCATCCACTAGCGGATCGATATACGAGCAGTACTTC; CDR3: CASSSTSGSIYEQYF
V: TRBV27; D: TRBD1; J: TRBJ2-7; size: many; DNA: TGTGCCAGCAGTTCTGACAGGGGGCTACCAGGCGAGCAGTACTTC; CDR3: CASSSDRGLPGEQYF
V: TRBV19; D: .; J: TRBJ1-1; size: many; DNA: TGTGCCAGTGGCCCCCCTCGGAACACTGAAGCTTTCTTT; CDR3: CASGPPRNTEAFF
V: TRBV9; D: TRBD1; J: TRBJ2-7; size: many; DNA: TGTGCCAGCAGCACCCAGGGACAGGGGCAATACGAGCAGTACTTC; CDR3: CASSTQGQGQYEQYF
V: TRBV30; D: .; J: TRBJ1-2; size: many; DNA: TGTGCCTGGAGTCCGACTTGGACACCTTCTAACTATGGCTACACCTTC; CDR3: CAWSPTWTPSNYGYTF
V: TRBV25-1; D: .; J: TRBJ2-1; size: many; DNA: TGTGCCAGCAGTCCCGTGCTAGCAAGCAATGAGCAGTTCTTC; CDR3: CASSPVLASNEQFF
V: TRBV5-1; D: TRBD2; J: TRBJ2-5; size: many; DNA: TGCGCCAGCAGCTCCCGCCCGGCGGGGGGGCGGGAGACCCAGTACTTC; CDR3: CASSSRPAGGRETQYF
V: TRBV4-2; D: TRBD2; J: TRBJ2-1; size: many; DNA: TGTGCCAGCAGCGAGGGGACTAGCGGGGGGGCAAATGAGCAGTTCTTC; CDR3: CASSEGTSGGANEQFF
V: TRBV19; D: .; J: TRBJ1-1; size: many; DNA: TGTGCCAGTAGTATGGGACTGATGAACACTGAAGCTTTCTTT; CDR3: CASSMGLMNTEAFF
V: TRBV6-5; D: .; J: TRBJ2-7; size: many; DNA: TGTGCCAGCTACCCGAGGATAGACTCCTACGAGCAGTACTTC; CDR3: CASYPRIDSYEQYF
V: TRBV19; D: TRBD2; J: TRBJ2-1; size: many; DNA: TGTGCCAGTAGTACTTTAGCGGGAGGGCCGAGGAATGAGCAGTTCTTC; CDR3: CASSTLAGGPRNEQFF
V: TRBV7-3; D: .; J: TRBJ2-7; size: many; DNA: TGTGCCAGCAGCTTAAGTCCAGGGTCCTACGAGCAGTACTTC; CDR3: CASSLSPGSYEQYF
V: TRBV9; D: .; J: TRBJ2-7; size: many; DNA: TGTGCCAGCAGCTCTAGACCGGGACAAGGATTCTACGAGCAGTACTTC; CDR3: CASSSRPGQGFYEQYF
V: TRBV11-1; D: TRBD1; J: TRBJ1-4; size: many; DNA: TGTGCCAGCAGTAGGGACAGACTCACCTCTGCAACTAATGAAAAACTGTTTTTT; CDR3: CASSRDRLTSATNEKLFF
V: TRBV27; D: TRBD2; J: TRBJ2-3; size: many; DNA: TGTGCCAGCAGTCTCACTCGGGGAGGGGTTAGCACAGATACGCAGTATTTT; CDR3: CASSLTRGGVSTDTQYF
V: TRBV10-3; D: TRBD1; J: TRBJ1-5; size: many; DNA: TGTGCCATCAGTGAGTTTTTGGGACAGGGGGCCAATCAGCCCCAGCATTTT; CDR3: CAISEFLGQGANQPQHF
V: TRBV5-1; D: .; J: TRBJ1-2; size: many; DNA: TGCGCCAGCAGCTTGGCAACAGGTGACGGCTACACCTTC; CDR3: CASSLATGDGYTF
V: TRBV10-2; D: TRBD2; J: TRBJ2-3; size: many; DNA: TGCGCCAGCAGAGCGGGGGGGGCAGATACGCAGTATTTT; CDR3: CASRAGGADTQYF
V: TRBV27; D: TRBD1; J: TRBJ2-4; size: many; DNA: TGTGCCAGCAGTCCCGGGACAGGGCGGACCAAAAACATTCAGTACTTC; CDR3: CASSPGTGRTKNIQYF
V: TRBV10-3; D: .; J: TRBJ1-1; size: many; DNA: TGTGCCATCAGTGAGTCACGGGGGGTAGAGACTGAAGCTTTCTTT; CDR3: CAISESRGVETEAFF
V: TRBV19; D: .; J: TRBJ2-1; size: many; DNA: TGTGCCAGTAGTATCAGGGGCTCCCCTAGCGGCTCCTACAATGAGCAGTTCTTC; CDR3: CASSIRGSPSGSYNEQFF
V: TRBV28; D: .; J: TRBJ2-3; size: many; DNA: TGTGCCAGCATCACTGGGGGGACTGGAAATACGCAGTATTTT; CDR3: CASITGGTGNTQYF
V: TRBV5-4; D: .; J: TRBJ2-5; size: many; DNA: TGTGCCAGCAGTCGTGGGCGAGAGGAGGGAAAGACCCAGTACTTC; CDR3: CASSRGREEGKTQYF
V: TRBV5-6; D: .; J: TRBJ2-7; size: many; DNA: TGTGCCAGCAGTAACGTATTCGGTGACAAGTACTTC; CDR3: CASSNVFGDKYF